The 30 T cell receptor beta chains presented below share a single source sample, sequenced in a study of cytomegalovirus exposure and HLA in healthy donors. Researchers ran the PCR with 60 Vbeta and 13 Jbeta primers. This table comes from immunoSEQ multiplex PCR, and its TCRdb copy is limited to in-frame clones, with some not included. The sample is made up of tens of thousands of clones, and the top ten hold around 12% of it. The sequenced sample was PBMCs. The receptors were sampled from a man between 18 and 29 years old in good health and CMV-seropositive.

This chain connects TRBV5-6 to TRBJ2-2, with TRBD1 matching over 7 bases. This CDR3 region has 16 residues. After removal of 4 bases from V and 7 bases from J, the junction contained 13 bases not matched to a gene. Per germline, CDR1 SGHDT and CDR2 YYEEEE. CDR3 amino acids: CASSPRTGGLVGELFF. The CDR3 DNA is TGTGCCAGCAGCCCCCGGACAGGAGGATTGGTCGGGGAGCTGTTTTTT.

This chain joins TRBV5-1 and TRBJ1-1; weak D call: TRBD1 (6 bases). The CDR3 has 15 residues. Germline V lookup: CDR1 SGHRS, CDR2 YFSETQ. Deletions cut 0 bases from V and 0 bases from J, with 9 bases between. CDR3 sequence: CASSLGQALNTEAFF. The CDR3 DNA reads TGCGCCAGCAGCTTGGGACAGGCCCTGAACACTGAAGCTTTCTTT.

This chain uses TRBV4-2 with TRBJ1-2; 9 bases agree with TRBD1. The CDR3 runs 17 residues. V trimming: 3 bases; J trimming: 0 bases; junction bases outside the gene matches: 8. Germline V lookup: CDR1 LGHNA, CDR2 YNFKEQ. The CDR3 region is CASSHSVGQGANYGYTF. In DNA, the CDR3 is TGTGCCAGCAGCCACTCAGTGGGACAGGGAGCTAACTATGGCTACACCTTC.

The chain employs TRBV11-2 and TRBJ2-3; D may be TRBD1 (6 bases). V was clipped by 2 bases and J by 1 base, with 13 bases between them. In germline, CDR1 is SGHAT, CDR2 FQNNGV. This CDR3 spans 16 amino acids. The CDR3 DNA reads TGTGCCAGCAGCTTAACGACAGGACTGGGCACAGATACGCAGTATTTT. Translating gives CASSLTTGLGTDTQYF. Supplemented by reference TRBV11-2 and TRBJ2-3, the full variable domain reads EAGVAQSPRYKIIEKRQSVAFWCNPISGHATLYWYQQILGQGPKLLIQFQNNGVVDDSQLPKDRFSAERLKGVDSTLKIQPAKLEDSAVYLCASSLTTGLGTDTQYFGPGTRLTVL.

For this clone: In the same sample, other DNA sequences code for this CDR3. The chain couples TRBV27 to TRBJ1-1; D uncertain. CDR3 size: 13 residues. V shed 5 bases and J shed 1 base, with 8 bases lying between them. Germline lookup yields CDR1 MNHEY and CDR2 SMNVEV (reference sequence). The CDR3 DNA sequence: TGTGCCAGCAGTCGGCAGGAGAACACTGAAGCTTTCTTT. This translates into CASSRQENTEAFF.

The rearrangement links TRBV7-2 to TRBJ2-3; D gene ambiguous. Trimming removed 1 base at V and 2 bases at J, with 13 bases between. The germline V gene has CDR1 SGHTA and CDR2 FQGNSA. This CDR3 comprises 16 residues. CDR3 coding DNA: TGTGCCAGCAGCTTAGGGCCTCCAGAATACACAGATACGCAGTATTTT. This gives the protein CASSLGPPEYTDTQYF. Full variable domain (missing parts from reference TRBV7-2 and TRBJ2-3): GAGVSQSPSNKVTEKGKDVELRCDPISGHTALYWYRQSLGQGLEFLIYFQGNSAPDKSGLPSDRFSAERTGGSVSTLTIQRTQQEDSAVYLCASSLGPPEYTDTQYFGPGTRLTVL.

Here the CDR3 reads CASSPSSSGANVLTF. DNA of the CDR3: TGTGCCAGCTCACCCTCAAGCTCCGGGGCCAACGTCCTGACTTTC. The chain links TRBV18 to TRBJ2-6; the D is unclear. The germline V gene encodes CDR1 KGHSH and CDR2 LQKENI. V was cut by 3 bases and J by 4 bases, with 10 bases left in between. This CDR3 is built from 15 residues.

The V call is TRBV7-9, the J call TRBJ1-5; D is possibly TRBD1 (6 bases). V shed 5 bases and J shed 4 bases, with 15 bases lying between them. Germline assignment: CDR1 SEHNR and CDR2 FQNEAQ (reference sequence). CDR3 length: 15 residues. CDR3 protein: CASSATGASNQPQHF. CDR3 nucleotides: TGTGCCAGCAGCGCGACAGGAGCCTCTAATCAGCCCCAGCATTTT.

As DNA, the CDR3 is TGTGCCAGCAGTTACTCGAAAGTCGGGGAGCAGTACTTC. This translates into CASSYSKVGEQYF. The rearrangement links TRBV6-5 to TRBJ2-7; D gene uncertain. This CDR3 is built from 13 residues. The V end lost 0 bases, the J end lost 7 bases, and 10 bases lay between the germline ends. Germline V CDR1 and CDR2: MNHEY, SVGAGI.

The rearrangement joins TRBV6-6 to TRBJ1-1, with a possible D match to TRBD1 (6 bases). This CDR3 is built from 13 residues. V was trimmed by 10 bases and J by 6 bases, leaving 18 bases between them. CDR1 is MNHNY and CDR2 is SVGAGI in the germline V gene (reference sequence). The CDR3 reads CATGGFLGAEAFF. For the CDR3, the DNA is TGTGCCACTGGGGGCTTCTTGGGGGCTGAAGCTTTCTTT.

The genes are TRBV7-2 and TRBJ1-5; no firm D call. Per germline, CDR1 SGHTA and CDR2 FQGNSA. This CDR3 is 15 amino acids long. Trimming took off 2 bases at V and 0 bases at J, with 8 bases between the two ends. CDR3 nucleotides: TGTGCCAGCAGCTTAAACGGGGATAGCAATCAGCCCCAGCATTTT. Translated, it gives CASSLNGDSNQPQHF.

The genes are TRBV28 and TRBJ2-5; 8 positions agree with TRBD1. The end of the DNA aligns better with TRBJ2-7, so the J call may be wrong. Germline CDR1 MDHEN, CDR2 SYDVKM. The CDR3 has 15 residues. CDR3 bases: TGTGCCAGCAGCCTCAAGACAGGGGTAAGCCACGAGCAGTACTTC. Translated: CASSLKTGVSHEQYF.

The V call is TRBV28, the J call TRBJ1-5; unclear D gene. CDR1 is MDHEN, CDR2 SYDVKM, per germline. CDR3 length: 13 amino acids. Trimming took off 3 bases at V and 5 bases at J, with 8 bases between the two ends. The CDR3 protein is CASSFTQHQPQHF. CDR3 coding DNA: TGTGCCAGCAGTTTCACTCAACATCAGCCCCAGCATTTT.

The chain carries TRBV30 and TRBJ2-5; 11 bases align to TRBD2. This CDR3 spans 18 amino acids. Germline V gives CDR1 GTSNPN, CDR2 SVGIG (reference sequence). V lost 3 bases, J lost 9 bases, and 21 bases stayed unmatched. The CDR3 bases are TGTGCCTGGAGGGGGGGGACTAGCGGCTTTAGGAGGGGTTCGGCCCAGTACTTC. Amino acids: CAWRGGTSGFRRGSAQYF.

V and J are TRBV5-1 and TRBJ2-7, with a weak D call TRBD1 (5 bases). This CDR3 spans 13 amino acids. V was shortened by 0 bases and J by 5 bases, with 9 bases between the two germline ends. Germline loops: CDR1 SGHRS, CDR2 YFSETQ. CDR3 in DNA: TGCGCCAGCAGCTTGGACAGGTTTGACGAGCAGTACTTC. This codes for CASSLDRFDEQYF.

J is TRBJ2-3 and V is TRBV10-2, with 8 nucleotides matching TRBD2. This CDR3 is 15 amino acids long. Germline CDR1 and CDR2: WSHSY and SAAADI. V trimming: 5 bases; J trimming: 3 bases; junction bases outside the gene matches: 7. The CDR3 sequence: CASSPSGRATDTQYF. DNA for the CDR3: TGCGCCAGCAGTCCCAGCGGGAGAGCGACAGATACGCAGTATTTT.

The V gene is TRBV29-1, the J gene TRBJ1-3; no definite D call. CDR1 SQVTM and CDR2 ANQGSEA come from the germline V gene. The V end lost 3 bases, the J end lost 0 bases, and 9 bases lay between the germline ends. This CDR3 is built from 14 residues. The CDR3 protein is CSVDVRGSGNTIYF. DNA of the CDR3: TGCAGCGTTGATGTACGGGGCTCTGGAAACACCATATATTTT.

This sequence joins TRBV28 and TRBJ2-1, with D hard to call. Per the germline V gene, CDR1 is MDHEN and CDR2 is SYDVKM. This CDR3 contains 13 residues. The V end was cut by 7 bases, the J end by 9 bases, with 16 bases between. CDR3 DNA: TGTGCCAGCAACTTAGTGGCGCCAGGTGAGCAGTTCTTC. It codes for CASNLVAPGEQFF.

The V call is TRBV10-3, the J call TRBJ1-5; no firm D call. This CDR3 has 14 residues. Germline V gives CDR1 ENHRY, CDR2 SYGVKD. The V end was cut by 0 bases, the J end by 10 bases, with 13 bases between. CDR3 in amino acids: CAISESGRSEPQHF. The CDR3 bases are TGTGCCATCAGTGAGTCTGGGAGAAGTGAACCCCAGCATTTT.

The chain carries TRBV2 and TRBJ2-1, with 14 bases aligning to TRBD2. Germline V gene data show CDR1 as SNHLY and CDR2 as FYNNEI. The CDR3 has 16 residues. J was trimmed by 4 bases and V by 6 bases; bases with no gene match: 5. The CDR3 region is CASRSGTSGSYNEQFF. CDR3 DNA sequence: TGTGCCAGCAGATCCGGGACTAGCGGGAGTTACAATGAGCAGTTCTTC.

This chain connects TRBV5-1 to TRBJ1-4; D gene unclear. This CDR3 region has 15 residues. Deletions cut 0 bases from V and 2 bases from J, with 8 bases between. Germline V CDR1 and CDR2: SGHRS, YFSETQ. The CDR3 loop is CASSLEGGTNEKLFF. The CDR3 DNA is TGCGCCAGCAGCTTGGAAGGAGGGACTAATGAAAAACTGTTTTTT.

V is TRBV7-3 and J is TRBJ1-1; no definite D call. Germline CDR1 is SGHTA and CDR2 is FQGTGA. CDR3 length: 15 residues. The ends were cut back, 1 base at V and 0 bases at J, with 9 bases in the middle. The CDR3 bases are TGTGCCAGCAGCTTAAGTGCCGGGATGAACACTGAAGCTTTCTTT. As protein: CASSLSAGMNTEAFF.

The chain uses TRBV10-3 and TRBJ2-1, with a tentative D call TRBD2 (6 bases). The CDR3 totals 14 residues. V gave up 3 bases and J gave up 9 bases, with 15 bases separating them. Germline values: CDR1 ENHRY, CDR2 SYGVKD. CDR3 bases: TGTGCCATCAGTGACCTTGGGACTCATCTTGAGCAGTTCTTC. Residues: CAISDLGTHLEQFF.

This chain uses TRBV7-9 with TRBJ2-7; perhaps TRBD2 as D (6 bases). CDR3 size: 14 residues. CDR1 is SEHNR, CDR2 FQNEAQ, per germline (reference sequence). Trimming shortened V by 5 bases and J by 2 bases, and 13 bases separated the two germline ends. In nucleotides, the CDR3 is TGTGCCAGCAGCACCGGCGGCGGGACCTACGAGCAGTACTTC. It codes for CASSTGGGTYEQYF.

Remarks on this clone: The germline gene is not matched at one end of the junction; a read error may be the cause. This chain connects TRBV7-7 to TRBJ2-5; D possibly corresponds to TRBD2 (5 bases). The last part of the DNA fits TRBJ2-7 better; the J call may be wrong. CDR1 is SSHAT, CDR2 FNYEAQ, per germline (reference sequence). The length of the CDR3 is 13 residues. CDR3 sequence reads: CASSFSPGNEQYF. CDR3 bases: TGTGCTAGCAGCTTTTCCCCGGGGAACGAGCAGTACTTC.

The V and J genes are TRBV30 and TRBJ1-3; D not resolved. This CDR3 spans 14 amino acids. The V end was cut by 0 bases, the J end by 7 bases, with 13 bases between. Germline lookup yields CDR1 GTSNPN and CDR2 SVGIG (reference sequence). CDR3 protein: CAWSVQLAGNTIYF. The DNA for the CDR3 is TGTGCCTGGAGTGTACAACTCGCCGGGAACACCATATATTTT. Based on the CDR3 plus reference TRBV30 and TRBJ1-3, the full variable domain is SQTIHQWPATLVQPVGSPLSLECTVEGTSNPNLYWYRQAAGRGLQLLFYSVGIGQISSEVPQNLSASRPQDRQFILSSKKLLLSDSGFYLCAWSVQLAGNTIYFGEGSWLTVV.

Notes on this clone: Because it lacks the conserved phenylalanine or tryptophan at the end, this CDR3 is likely a read error. The chain has TRBV5-8 and TRBJ1-1; no reliable D call. Looked up from germline, CDR1 is SGHTS and CDR2 is YDEGEE. The CDR3 sequence is 10 residues long. V shed 6 bases and J shed 10 bases, with 10 bases lying between them. CDR3 nucleotide sequence: TGTGCCAGCAACCGTGTCCTAGCTTTCCTT. Translated, it gives CASNRVLAFL.

The rearrangement links TRBV30 to TRBJ2-6; D possibly corresponds to TRBD1 (6 bases). Germline lookup yields CDR1 GTSNPN and CDR2 SVGIG (reference sequence). Trimming left V 7 bases short and J 3 bases short, with 19 bases between. The CDR3 length is 16 residues. The CDR3 bases are TGTGCCTCCCAAGAACAGGGCCGCGATGGGGCCAACGTCCTGACTTTC. Protein product: CASQEQGRDGANVLTF.

The V gene is TRBV2, the J gene TRBJ2-3; 13 bases fit TRBD2. The V gene end was trimmed by 10 bases and the J gene end by 3 bases; junction bases not matched to a gene: 13. This CDR3 comprises 17 residues. Germline V CDR1 and CDR2: SNHLY, FYNNEI. CDR3 coding DNA: TGTGCCATCAACCGACTAGCGGGAGGCGGGGAAACAGATACGCAGTATTTT. Amino acids: CAINRLAGGGETDTQYF.

The gene calls are TRBV15 and TRBJ1-4, with D uncertain. V was pared by 1 base and J by 7 bases, with 13 bases between. The CDR3 covers 15 residues. Germline CDR1 is LNHNV and CDR2 is YYDKDF (reference sequence). The CDR3 region has the DNA TGTGCCACCAGCAGAGGTAGAGGGTTCGGTGAAAAACTGTTTTTT. It translates to CATSRGRGFGEKLFF.